This is a list of T cell receptor beta chains from one sample in a study of blood T cell repertoires in COVID-19. Profiling relied on immunoSEQ multiplex PCR, and the TCRdb table lists in-frame clones only, not all of them. The sample includes 270,000 or so clones, around 90% of them seen just once. The sample was PBMCs or T cells enriched from blood (not recorded which). The receptors derive from a man aged 40-55 years who had been exposed to COVID-19. Each CDR3 is given with its conserved first and last residue. A D gene is named only where the DNA matches it firmly. The size field is filled for only some rows; it gives once, few, many or a size class.

abundance	j_gene	d_gene	v_gene	CDR3nt	CDR3aa
NA	TRBJ1-2	NA	TRBV18	TGTGCCAGCTCACCGCGGGAGTCAGATGGCTACACCTTC	CASSPRESDGYTF
NA	TRBJ1-4	NA	TRBV5-8	TGTGCCAGCAGCTTGGGAGGCGGCCTTAATGAAAAACTGTTTTTT	CASSLGGGLNEKLFF
once	TRBJ1-4	NA	TRBV30	TGTGCCTGGAGTGTGTTGGGGGGTGAAAAACTGTTTTTT	CAWSVLGGEKLFF
NA	TRBJ2-1	NA	TRBV7-9	TGTGCCAGCAGCTTAGCGAGGGTCAATGAGCAGTTCTTC	CASSLARVNEQFF
NA	TRBJ1-2	NA	TRBV18	TGTGCCAGCTCACCCGAGACAGGAAACTATGGCTACACCTTC	CASSPETGNYGYTF
NA	TRBJ1-5	NA	TRBV19	TGTGCCAGTAGTATATCAGGGCGGGACCAGCCCCAGCATTTT	CASSISGRDQPQHF
NA	TRBJ2-1	NA	TRBV5-1	TGCGCCAGCAGCTTGGACCCTGGACAGCAAAATTTGGAGCAGTTCTTC	CASSLDPGQQNLEQFF
NA	TRBJ1-4	NA	TRBV7-2	TGTGCCAGCAGCTTAGCACTGGGGGGTGAAAAACTGTTTTTT	CASSLALGGEKLFF
NA	TRBJ1-3	TRBD1	TRBV5-1	TGCGCCAGCAGCACTCGGACAGGCCGCTCTGGAAACACCATATATTTT	CASSTRTGRSGNTIYF
NA	TRBJ1-2	TRBD1	TRBV12-3/TRBV12-4	TGTGCCAGCAGCACCGGACAGGGGATAGGCTACACCTTC	CASSTGQGIGYTF
NA	TRBJ2-7	TRBD1	TRBV5-1	TGCGCCAGCAGCTTGGCCGGGACAGGGGGTCTAGCGGATCCCGAGCAGTACTTC	CASSLAGTGGLADPEQYF
NA	TRBJ1-1	NA	TRBV6-2/TRBV6-3	TGTGCCAGCGGCCGAGGCACTGAAGCTTTCTTT	CASGRGTEAFF
NA	TRBJ2-2	NA	TRBV20-1	TGCAGTGCTAGTACGGGGTTTAACACCGGGGAGCTGTTTTTT	CSASTGFNTGELFF
NA	TRBJ1-5	TRBD1	TRBV5-1	TGCGCCAGCAGCGCACAGGGGAATCAGCCCCAGCATTTT	CASSAQGNQPQHF
NA	TRBJ1-2	NA	TRBV6-1	TGTGCCAGCAGTGAATGGGGCAGGCAAGCTAACTATGGCTACACCTTC	CASSEWGRQANYGYTF
few	TRBJ1-5	TRBD1	TRBV27	TGTGCCAGCAGTTTATCTGGGACAGAGCCCTATAGCAATCAGCCCCAGCATTTT	CASSLSGTEPYSNQPQHF
NA	TRBJ2-3	TRBD1	TRBV28	TGTGCCAGCATAAACAGGGGCTCTAGCACAGATACGCAGTATTTT	CASINRGSSTDTQYF
NA	TRBJ1-1	TRBD1	TRBV3-1/TRBV3-2	TGTGCCAGCAGCGACACAGGGGGCTTTATAGGAGCTTTCTTT	CASSDTGGFIGAFF